The 25 T cell receptor beta chains reported below all come from one sample, sequenced in a study of T cells after yellow fever vaccination. A single record per CDR3 protein comes from TCRdb applying MiXCR to the 5' RACE reads. The sample shows hundreds of thousands of distinct CDR3 sequences, roughly an eighth of them seen only once. Sequencing was performed on CD4+ T cells sorted from PBMCs, taken 15 days after the yellow fever booster vaccination. These receptors were taken from a man younger than 30 who received the YFV17D yellow fever vaccine.

This rearrangement joins TRBV6-5 to TRBJ1-4, with TRBD1 identical over 7 bases. CDR1 MNHEY and CDR2 SVGAGI come from the germline V gene. J gave up 11 bases and V 6 bases, and 15 bases lay outside the gene matches. The CDR3 is made up of 15 amino acids. In nucleotides, the CDR3 is TGTGCCAGCAGGAAAACAGGGGCGCCTAATACGAAACTGTTTTTT. It translates to CASRKTGAPNTKLFF.

The chain employs TRBV24-1 and TRBJ1-2; TRBD1 matches 7 bases. Germline assignment: CDR1 KGHDR and CDR2 SFDVKD. V was pared by 3 bases and J by 8 bases, with 5 bases of the junction left unmatched. This CDR3 is 13 amino acids long. The CDR3 loop reads CATSDPTGWGYTF. In nucleotides, the CDR3 is TGTGCCACCAGTGATCCGACAGGGTGGGGCTACACCTTC.

This clonotype was detected a few times. The J gene is TRBJ2-3, the V gene TRBV18; 7 bases align to TRBD2. In germline, CDR1 is KGHSH, CDR2 LQKENI. The CDR3 loop spans 17 amino acids. V lost 0 bases, J lost 3 bases, and 9 bases stayed unmatched. The CDR3 loop is CASSPPNAGVRTDTQYF. The CDR3 region has the DNA TGTGCCAGCTCACCACCGAACGCGGGGGTTCGAACAGATACGCAGTATTTT.

This clonotype has a count of ten or more. The chain has TRBV4-2 and TRBJ1-5, with a weak D call TRBD1 (6 bases). V was trimmed by 1 base and J by 2 bases, leaving 12 bases between them. Germline-derived CDR1 and CDR2 are LGHNA and YNFKEQ. This CDR3 is built from 16 residues. The CDR3 loop reads CASSQGAGAGNQPQHF. As DNA, the CDR3 is TGTGCCAGCAGCCAAGGCGCGGGGGCGGGCAATCAGCCCCAGCATTTT.

This clonotype was detected a few times. The chain links TRBV6-5 to TRBJ2-2; 9 positions agree with TRBD1. V lost 7 bases and J lost 6; bases outside the gene matches: 9. This CDR3 is 15 amino acids long. Germline V gives CDR1 MNHEY, CDR2 SVGAGI. CDR3 bases: TGTGCCAGCAAGGGGGGACAGGGAGGTCCCGGGGAGCTGTTTTTT. It codes for CASKGGQGGPGELFF.

This clonotype has at least ten counts. The chain uses TRBV5-6 and TRBJ2-3, with D hard to call. CDR1 SGHDT and CDR2 YYEEEE come from the germline V gene. The CDR3 totals 13 residues. V was trimmed by 0 bases and J by 2 bases, leaving 4 bases between them. The CDR3 DNA reads as TGTGCCAGCAGCTTGGCTTTCACAGATACGCAGTATTTT. This codes for CASSLAFTDTQYF.

The rearrangement joins TRBV12-3 or TRBV12-4 to TRBJ1-2; D is possibly TRBD1 (6 bases). V was shortened by 3 bases and J by 1 base, with 12 bases between the two germline ends. This CDR3 comprises 15 residues. DNA for the CDR3: TGTGCCAGCAGTTTGGATCCGGACAGTAACTATGGCTACACCTTC. Its translation: CASSLDPDSNYGYTF.

This sequence joins TRBV2 and TRBJ1-6; the match to TRBD1 covers 9 bases. The CDR3 contains 17 residues. Germline CDR1 reads SNHLY; CDR2 reads FYNNEI. V was clipped by 5 bases and J by 10 bases; unmatched bases: 15. The CDR3 DNA follows: TGTGCCAGCAGTACCACAGGGGGCGCGAGTTATCCCTCACCCCTCCACTTT. Protein sequence: CASSTTGGASYPSPLHF.

V is TRBV2 and J is TRBJ2-5, with a weak D call TRBD1 (5 bases). The V gene lost 6 bases and the J gene lost 0 bases, with 14 bases spanning the gap. Per germline, CDR1 SNHLY and CDR2 FYNNEI. The CDR3 length is 15 residues. CDR3 protein: CASRGRVVYQETQYF. The DNA of the CDR3 is TGTGCCAGCAGGGGCAGGGTGGTATACCAAGAGACCCAGTACTTC.

This clonotype was seen more than once but under ten times. This sequence joins TRBV10-3 and TRBJ2-5, with D perhaps matching TRBD2 (5 bases). Per the germline V gene, CDR1 is ENHRY and CDR2 is SYGVKD. This CDR3 comprises 13 residues. With 10 bases removed from V and 2 bases from J, the gap between germline ends came to 14 bases. This CDR3 reads CATRLGGQETQYF. CDR3 DNA: TGTGCCACAAGGCTAGGAGGACAAGAGACCCAGTACTTC.

The V call is TRBV28, the J call TRBJ2-1; TRBD1 might be the D (5 bases). The CDR3 runs to 11 residues. In germline, CDR1 is MDHEN, CDR2 SYDVKM. V was trimmed by 2 bases and J by 12 bases, leaving 8 bases between them. This chain's CDR3 is CASSLGHRQFF. The DNA of the CDR3 is TGTGCCAGCAGTTTAGGACATAGGCAGTTCTTC. The full variable domain, completed using reference TRBV28 and TRBJ2-1, is DVKVTQSSRYLVKRTGEKVFLECVQDMDHENMFWYRQDPGLGLRLIYFSYDVKMKEKGDIPEGYSVSREKKERFSLILESASTNQTSMYLCASSLGHRQFFGPGTRLTVL.

This chain connects TRBV5-1 to TRBJ1-6; the D gene is possibly TRBD1 (6 bases). From germline, CDR1 is SGHRS and CDR2 YFSETQ. CDR3 length: 14 residues. V lost 9 bases and J lost 2, with 12 bases in between. The CDR3 DNA is TGCGCCACCCGTGGGGGCACCTATAATTCACCCCTCCACTTT. Its protein is CATRGGTYNSPLHF. Complete variable domain (other parts from reference TRBV5-1 and TRBJ1-6): KAGVTQTPRYLIKTRGQQVTLSCSPISGHRSVSWYQQTPGQGLQFLFEYFSETQRNKGNFPGRFSGRQFSNSRSEMNVSTLELGDSALYLCATRGGTYNSPLHFGNGTRLTVT.

This rearrangement joins TRBV5-1 to TRBJ2-3; 8 nucleotides align to TRBD2. The junction had 7 bases not matched to a gene; V was cut back by 3 bases and J by 4 bases. The CDR3 is 15 amino acids. Germline V gene lookup returns CDR1 SGHRS and CDR2 YFSETQ. The CDR3 loop reads CASSSSVGGADTQYF. CDR3 in DNA: TGCGCCAGCAGCTCGTCCGTCGGGGGGGCAGATACGCAGTATTTT. Full variable domain (missing parts from reference TRBV5-1 and TRBJ2-3): KAGVTQTPRYLIKTRGQQVTLSCSPISGHRSVSWYQQTPGQGLQFLFEYFSETQRNKGNFPGRFSGRQFSNSRSEMNVSTLELGDSALYLCASSSSVGGADTQYFGPGTRLTVL.

Here the CDR3 DNA reads TGTGCCAGCAGCCCTCCCGGGACTAGCGGCCGGGGCACAGATACGCAGTATTTT. Protein product: CASSPPGTSGRGTDTQYF. The rearrangement uses TRBV3-1 and TRBJ2-3, with 11 bases fitting TRBD2. Germline V gene sequence: CDR1 LGHDT, CDR2 YNNKEL (reference sequence). J gave up 1 base and V 4 bases, and 10 bases lay outside the gene matches. The CDR3 is 18 residues long.

This clonotype has a count of ten or more. V gene TRBV5-1 combines with J gene TRBJ2-6, with D hard to call. Between the trimmed V and J ends, which lost 3 bases and 2 bases, there was a span of 9 bases. This CDR3 is 15 amino acids long. The germline V gene has CDR1 SGHRS and CDR2 YFSETQ. CDR3 in amino acids: CASSWAAAGANVLTF. CDR3 sequence (DNA): TGCGCCAGCAGCTGGGCCGCAGCTGGGGCCAACGTCCTGACTTTC.

This clonotype was picked up a small number of times. The V gene is TRBV6-5, the J gene TRBJ2-4; no reliable D call. V lost 0 bases and J lost 3, with 12 bases in between. The length of the CDR3 is 16 residues. Looked up from germline, CDR1 is MNHEY and CDR2 is SVGAGI. CDR3 amino acids: CASSYSLVAVKNIQYF. The CDR3 DNA reads as TGTGCCAGCAGTTACTCTTTAGTGGCGGTCAAAAACATTCAGTACTTC.

This clonotype was counted many times. The chain recombines TRBV21-1 with TRBJ2-7; TRBD2 is taken as the D call from the table, unchecked against the DNA. TRBV21-1 is deemed a pseudogene. The CDR3 covers 16 residues. In DNA, the CDR3 is TGTGACCCAGCGGACTCAGGGGAAAAGTCTCTCTACGAGCAGTACTTC. Residues: CDPADSGEKSLYEQYF.

The rearrangement links TRBV7-2 to TRBJ1-2; tentative D call: TRBD1 (5 bases). Trimming took off 2 bases at V and 4 bases at J, with 8 bases between the two ends. Germline V lookup: CDR1 SGHTA, CDR2 FQGNSA. The CDR3 length is 13 residues. CDR3 sequence (DNA): TGTGCCAGCAGCTTATACCAGGGCTATGGCTACACCTTC. It specifies CASSLYQGYGYTF. The whole variable domain, filled in from reference TRBV7-2 and TRBJ1-2, reads GAGVSQSPSNKVTEKGKDVELRCDPISGHTALYWYRQSLGQGLEFLIYFQGNSAPDKSGLPSDRFSAERTGGSVSTLTIQRTQQEDSAVYLCASSLYQGYGYTFGSGTRLTVV.

This clonotype was recorded a few times. The chain employs TRBV5-1 and TRBJ2-7; D perhaps matches TRBD2 (7 bases). V was cut by 0 bases and J by 2 bases, with 9 bases left in between. CDR1 and CDR2 from the germline V gene are SGHRS and YFSETQ. This CDR3 region has 14 residues. The DNA of the CDR3 is TGCGCCAGCAGCTTGGAGGGGGGGGCCTACGAGCAGTACTTC. Its protein product is CASSLEGGAYEQYF.

This clonotype was seen a few times. The rearrangement uses TRBV18 and TRBJ1-2, with D perhaps TRBD1 (5 bases). CDR3 size: 16 residues. Between the trimmed V and J ends, which lost 5 bases and 1 base, there was a span of 17 bases. Germline lookup yields CDR1 KGHSH and CDR2 LQKENI. The CDR3 is CASSATIQGINYGYTF. For the CDR3, the DNA is TGTGCCAGCTCAGCGACAATTCAGGGAATTAACTATGGCTACACCTTC.

This chain uses TRBV7-2 with TRBJ1-1; D unclear. CDR3 length: 14 residues. Germline V gives CDR1 SGHTA, CDR2 FQGNSA. Trimming took 5 bases from V and 9 from J, leaving 19 bases between them. The CDR3 is CASSPARTADKAFF. CDR3 coding DNA: TGTGCCAGCAGCCCCGCCAGGACGGCTGACAAAGCTTTCTTT.

This clonotype has a handful of counts. CDR3 bases: TGTGCCAGCAGTCTCGTCGCGGCCAACGTCCTGACTTTC. Translated: CASSLVAANVLTF. V and J are TRBV28 and TRBJ2-6; no clear D. Trimming shortened V by 5 bases and J by 6 bases, and 8 bases separated the two germline ends. Germline V gene lookup returns CDR1 MDHEN and CDR2 SYDVKM. The CDR3 consists of 13 residues.

This clonotype was seen a handful of times. V and J are TRBV24-1 and TRBJ1-1, with TRBD1 matching over 9 bases. This CDR3 region has 14 residues. In germline, CDR1 is KGHDR, CDR2 SFDVKD. V was pared by 10 bases and J by 2 bases, with 7 bases of the junction left unmatched. The CDR3 DNA reads TGTGCCACAGATGAACAGGGGGCTAACACTGAAGCTTTCTTT. As protein: CATDEQGANTEAFF.

This clonotype was detected only a few times. This chain uses TRBV7-2 with TRBJ1-6, with D perhaps TRBD1 (5 bases). The CDR3 has 16 amino acids. Germline V gene lookup returns CDR1 SGHTA and CDR2 FQGNSA. V lost 0 bases to trimming and J lost 13 bases, with 19 bases between them. CDR3 in amino acids: CASSLAQGGHGSPLHF. The CDR3 DNA is TGTGCCAGCAGCTTAGCGCAGGGCGGACACGGCTCCCCCCTCCACTTT.

CDR3 in DNA: TGTGCCAGCAGTGGGGGGTACATGATCGGACACGAGCAGTACTTC. Protein product: CASSGGYMIGHEQYF. The chain uses TRBV2 and TRBJ2-7; D tentatively reads TRBD1 or TRBD2 (5 bases each). V was cut by 4 bases and J by 5 bases, with 18 bases left in between. This CDR3 has 15 amino acids. Looked up from germline, CDR1 is SNHLY and CDR2 is FYNNEI. Complete variable domain (other parts from reference TRBV2 and TRBJ2-7): EPEVTQTPSHQVTQMGQEVILRCVPISNHLYFYWYRQILGQKVEFLVSFYNNEISEKSEIFDDQFSVERPDGSNFTLKIRSTKLEDSAMYFCASSGGYMIGHEQYFGPGTRLTVT.